This section outlines one TCR beta chain sequence together with its context. This clonotype occurred many times. Its antigen target is currently unknown. No base qualities exist here, and no much larger clone lies one base off it. Immediately after resection, surgical brain or tumor specimens were cryofrozen in liquid nitrogen, and peripheral blood cells were collected at the same time. The data were obtained in a study of glioma-infiltrating T cells (dated by TCRdb to 2016 to 2017). Regarding the study in general: Low-grade gliomas were represented by WHO grade II oligodendrogliomas or astrocytomas, and glioblastomas were represented by WHO grade IV tumors that were sampled at initial rather than recurrent diagnosis. Dexamethasone was administered to glioma patients for six or fewer days before surgery. For blood libraries, the target was roughly 4- to 10-fold sequencing coverage of approximately 1 million peripheral T cells. Sequencing of TCR alpha- and beta-chain repertoires was performed on glioma tissue, on non-neoplastic brain tissue, and on matched peripheral blood mononuclear cells. To gauge divergence between tissue and blood T-cell populations, every tissue-infiltrating repertoire was compared against the peripheral blood repertoire from the same patient. Three low-grade glioma patients, roughly 8 primary glioblastoma patients, and three non-glioma patients who contributed non-neoplastic brain tissue made up the paired cohort.

The CDR3 numbers 15 residues from cysteine through phenylalanine. Only the CDR3 DNA stays, 45 bases, in frame from base 1. V has 7 bases trimmed and J has 5 bases trimmed; junction bases matching no gene number 13. Broader findings and caveats from the paper: A signature set of shared blood CDR3 motifs marked patients with low tissue-blood divergence and was depleted in highly divergent patients. Tissue and blood shared very few CDR3 sequences, a result attributed to high CDR3 diversity and limited sampling. The group comparisons were based on small numbers of patients: three non-neoplastic, three low-grade glioma and roughly eight glioblastoma patients. VJ-independent divergence between tissue and blood was found to be below expectation in non-neoplastic patients but above expectation in all gliomas, particularly low-grade gliomas.

The iRepertoire nested amplicon-rescue multiplex PCR (arm-PCR) platform was used to amplify TCR alpha and beta CDR3 regions from RNA. One-step reverse transcription and amplification used roughly 95-400 ng of tissue mRNA or PBMC total RNA as input. Following bead purification, Illumina adapters were added through a secondary multiplex PCR, and the libraries were then gel-purified between 200 and 400 bp. Internal 6-nucleotide barcodes were carried by the libraries and were used for demultiplexing. The libraries were sequenced on an Illumina MiSeq using 2x220 or 2x250 nucleotide paired-end reads. As for the original processing: FLASH 1.2.11 was used to merge paired reads, and BWA-MEM then aligned the reads to the GRCh37 human genome before TRA and TRB reads were extracted. An IMGT-derived reference of cassette sequences and CDR3 motifs, with pseudogenes included, was used for V and J assignment. Reads were translated in three frames, and productive CDR3s were defined as those with a C...FGXG motif and no stop codons. Unique combinations of V-J cassette pair and CDR3 amino acid sequence were defined as clonotypes. Reads were filtered by Hamming distance, with the threshold set by the sequence error rate of each sample in mapped regions. TCRdb's own reprocessing of the public reads used fastp at Q25 and MiXCR and kept productive beta chains. Rows with one shared CDR3 protein collapse into an entry with the most common genes and DNA. The V and J calls come from TCRdb's annotation, not from the publication. The sample table shows fewer than 500,000 distinct CDR3 sequences, and about 40% are seen once. Together, the top ten hold approximately 12% of the sample.

The clonotype originates from a human donor with low-grade glioma or glioblastoma, undergoing nonglioma brain surgery, or in good health (not recorded which). Sequenced material: glioma tissue, nonneoplastic brain tissue, or PBMCs (not recorded which). The chain employs TRBV12-3 or TRBV12-4 and TRBJ2-5; 7 central nucleotides agree with TRBD2. In nucleotides, the sequence is TGTGCCAGCATCCCCCCCGGAGCGGGGCGGGAGACCCAGTACTTC. This yields the protein CASIPPGAGRETQYF.